This T cell receptor (beta chain) emerged from a study of cytomegalovirus exposure and HLA in healthy donors. Study-level information: Findings of an earlier analysis included 117 million unique TCR beta sequences from roughly 180 million T cells. From HLA-typed donors, an early data release held about 92 million unique TCRs. Study results and caveats: Analysis was carried out at a later point, and it linked a missense DCLRE1C variant to TCR beta V- and J-gene trimming.

To note about this clone: The antigen remains undetermined.

PCR primers comprised 60 Vbeta and 13 Jbeta primers. This table comes from immunoSEQ multiplex PCR, and its TCRdb copy is limited to in-frame clones, with some not included. Of over 100,000 clones in the sample, roughly three quarters are singletons; the top ten hold more than 10%. The germline V gene encodes CDR1 WNHNN and CDR2 SYGVQD (reference sequence). The CDR3 is made up of 15 amino acids. V lost 2 bases, J lost 4 bases, and 7 bases stayed unmatched. The sequence was collected from a woman aged 40 to 50 in good health and CMV-seropositive. Sample: PBMCs. The V call is TRBV10-1, the J call TRBJ1-2; 7 bases match TRBD1. CDR3 loop: CASSENRQGLYGYTF. The CDR3 region has the DNA TGCGCCAGCAGTGAGAACCGACAGGGCCTCTATGGCTACACCTTC.